This paragraph covers one T cell receptor (beta chain) sequence. Its target is not known. Deletions cut 2 bases from V and 2 bases from J, with 13 bases between. CDR3 size: 15 residues. Germline CDR1 reads GTSNPN; CDR2 reads SVGIG (reference sequence). Clones were read by immunoSEQ multiplex PCR, and TCRdb kept only the in-frame ones, dropping some. The data hold under 110,000 clones, with approximately 90% observed a single time. Every single patient, without exception, relapsed after autologous stem cell transplantation, and brentuximab vedotin exposure varied. The sample belongs to a study of PD-1 blockade in classical Hodgkin lymphoma. Study at large: Intravenous nivolumab at 3 mg/kg was given to patients every 2 weeks.

Study results and limitations: Repertoire difference causes, possibly disease activity or prior therapy, remain undefined. CD4+ TCR diversity rose significantly by C4D1, and CD8+ TCR diversity did not. It was among complete responders that baseline diversity resembled that of newly diagnosed patients.

The sequence came from a human donor with classical Hodgkin lymphoma. The starting material was peripheral blood mononuclear cells (PBMCs), obtained before the second cycle of nivolumab. The genes are TRBV30 and TRBJ1-5; D is possibly TRBD1 (6 bases). The CDR3 nucleotides read TGTGCCTGGAGTCATTCCCCAGGGGGCAATCAGCCCCAGCATTTT. It translates to CAWSHSPGGNQPQHF.